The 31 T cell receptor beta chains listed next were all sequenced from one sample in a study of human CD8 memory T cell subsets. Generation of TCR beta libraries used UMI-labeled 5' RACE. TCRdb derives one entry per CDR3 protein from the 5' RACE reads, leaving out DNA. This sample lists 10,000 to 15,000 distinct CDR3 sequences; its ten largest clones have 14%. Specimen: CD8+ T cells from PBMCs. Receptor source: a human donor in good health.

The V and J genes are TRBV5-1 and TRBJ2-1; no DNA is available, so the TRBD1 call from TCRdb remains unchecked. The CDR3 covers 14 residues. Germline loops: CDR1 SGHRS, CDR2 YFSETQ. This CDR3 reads CASSPGQGAGEQFF.

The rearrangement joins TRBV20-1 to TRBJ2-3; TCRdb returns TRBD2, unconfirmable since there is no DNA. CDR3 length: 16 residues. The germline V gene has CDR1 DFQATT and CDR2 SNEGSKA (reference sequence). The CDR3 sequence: CSATSLAGASTDTQYF.

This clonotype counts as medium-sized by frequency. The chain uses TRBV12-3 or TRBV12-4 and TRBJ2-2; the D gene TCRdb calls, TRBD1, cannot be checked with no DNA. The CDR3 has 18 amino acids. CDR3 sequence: CASSSSWGGTGTTGELFF.

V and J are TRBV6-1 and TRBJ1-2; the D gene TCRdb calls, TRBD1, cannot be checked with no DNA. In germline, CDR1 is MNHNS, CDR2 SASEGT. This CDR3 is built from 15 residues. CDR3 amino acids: CASRPLLDRMYGYTF.

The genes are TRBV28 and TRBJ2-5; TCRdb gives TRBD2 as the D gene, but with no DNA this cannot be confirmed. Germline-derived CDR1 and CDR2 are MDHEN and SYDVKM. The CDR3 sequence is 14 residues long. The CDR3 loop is CASSSNGAQETQYF.

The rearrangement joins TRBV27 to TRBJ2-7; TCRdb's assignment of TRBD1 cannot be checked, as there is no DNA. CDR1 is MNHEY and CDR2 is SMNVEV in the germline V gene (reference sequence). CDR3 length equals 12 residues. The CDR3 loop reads CATPGQGYEQYF.

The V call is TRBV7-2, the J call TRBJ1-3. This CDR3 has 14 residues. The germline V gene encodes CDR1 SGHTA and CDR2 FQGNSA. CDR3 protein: CASSLTATGNTIYF.

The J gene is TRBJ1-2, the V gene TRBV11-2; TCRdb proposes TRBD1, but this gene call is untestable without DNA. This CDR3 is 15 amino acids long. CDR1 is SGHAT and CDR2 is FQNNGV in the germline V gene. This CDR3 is CASRPDRGRVYGYTF.

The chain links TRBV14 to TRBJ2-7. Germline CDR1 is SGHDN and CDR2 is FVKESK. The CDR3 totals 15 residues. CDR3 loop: CASSQLTGATYEQYF. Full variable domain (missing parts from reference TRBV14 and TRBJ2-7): EAGVTQFPSHSVIEKGQTVTLRCDPISGHDNLYWYRRVMGKEIKFLLHFVKESKQDESGMPNNRFLAERTGGTYSTLKVQPAELEDSGVYFCASSQLTGATYEQYFGPGTRLTVT.

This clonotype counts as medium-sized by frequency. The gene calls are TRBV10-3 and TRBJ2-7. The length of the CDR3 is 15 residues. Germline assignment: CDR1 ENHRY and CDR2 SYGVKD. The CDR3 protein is CAISDVWTESYEQYF.

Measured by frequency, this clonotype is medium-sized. The CDR3 loop is CATSWAGSTEAFF. The V call is TRBV24-1, the J call TRBJ1-1; the TCRdb call, TRBD1, lacks DNA for checking. Germline CDR1 reads KGHDR; CDR2 reads SFDVKD. The CDR3 has 13 amino acids.

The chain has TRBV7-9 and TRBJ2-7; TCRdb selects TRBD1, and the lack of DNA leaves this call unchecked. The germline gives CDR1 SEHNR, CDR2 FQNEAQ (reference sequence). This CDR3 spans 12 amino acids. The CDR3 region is CASSSAGAEQYF.

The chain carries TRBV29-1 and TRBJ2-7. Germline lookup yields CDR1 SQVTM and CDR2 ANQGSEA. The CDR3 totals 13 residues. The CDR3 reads CSAVGGGSYEQYF.

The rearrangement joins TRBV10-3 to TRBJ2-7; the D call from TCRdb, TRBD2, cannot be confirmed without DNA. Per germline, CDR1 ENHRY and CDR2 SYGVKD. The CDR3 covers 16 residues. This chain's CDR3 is CAIRALEAGGTYEQYF.

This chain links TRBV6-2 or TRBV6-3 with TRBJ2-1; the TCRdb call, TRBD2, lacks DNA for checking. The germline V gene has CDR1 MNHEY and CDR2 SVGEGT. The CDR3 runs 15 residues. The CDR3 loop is CASRERTSGRNEQFF.

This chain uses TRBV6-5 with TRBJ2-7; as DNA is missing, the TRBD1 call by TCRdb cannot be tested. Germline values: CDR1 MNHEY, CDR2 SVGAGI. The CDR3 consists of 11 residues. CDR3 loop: CASTLGGEQYF.

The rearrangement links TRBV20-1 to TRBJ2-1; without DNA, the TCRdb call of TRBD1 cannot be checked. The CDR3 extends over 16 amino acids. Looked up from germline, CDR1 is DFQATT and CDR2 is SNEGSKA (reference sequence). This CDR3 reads CSARDPEGALYNEQFF.

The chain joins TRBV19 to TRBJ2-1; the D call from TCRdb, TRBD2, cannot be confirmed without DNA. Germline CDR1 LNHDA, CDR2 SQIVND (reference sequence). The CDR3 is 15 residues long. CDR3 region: CASANSGEPYNEQFF.

CDR3 region: CASSSPGQGTGELFF. The chain is built from TRBV27 and TRBJ2-2; TCRdb names TRBD1, which stays unverified in the absence of DNA. This CDR3 has 15 residues. Per the germline V gene, CDR1 is MNHEY and CDR2 is SMNVEV (reference sequence).

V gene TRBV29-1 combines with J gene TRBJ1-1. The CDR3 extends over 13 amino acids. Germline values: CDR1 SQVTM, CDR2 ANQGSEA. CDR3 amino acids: CSVDGLRNTEAFF.

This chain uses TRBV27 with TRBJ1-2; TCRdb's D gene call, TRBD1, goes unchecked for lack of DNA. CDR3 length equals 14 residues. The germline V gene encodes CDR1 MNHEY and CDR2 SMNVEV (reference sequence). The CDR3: CASSPTYRGHGYTF.

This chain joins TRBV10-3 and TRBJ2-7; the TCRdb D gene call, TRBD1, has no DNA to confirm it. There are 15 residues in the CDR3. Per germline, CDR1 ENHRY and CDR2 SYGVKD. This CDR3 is CAISNGGARDEMQYF.

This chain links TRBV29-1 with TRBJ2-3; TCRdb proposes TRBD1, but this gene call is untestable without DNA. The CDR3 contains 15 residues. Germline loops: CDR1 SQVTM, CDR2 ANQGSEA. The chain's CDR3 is CSVEKGWDNTDTQYF.

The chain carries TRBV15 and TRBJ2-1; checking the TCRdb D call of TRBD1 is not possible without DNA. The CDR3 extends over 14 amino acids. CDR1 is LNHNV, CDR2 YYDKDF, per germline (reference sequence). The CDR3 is CATTQNRDSNEQFF.

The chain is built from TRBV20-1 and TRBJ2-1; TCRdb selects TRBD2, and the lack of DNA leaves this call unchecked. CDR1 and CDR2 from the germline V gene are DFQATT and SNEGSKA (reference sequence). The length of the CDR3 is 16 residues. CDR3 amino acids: CSAGSWTSGVEDEQFF.

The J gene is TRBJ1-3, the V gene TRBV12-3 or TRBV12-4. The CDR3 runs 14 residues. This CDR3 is CASRLGISGNTIYF.

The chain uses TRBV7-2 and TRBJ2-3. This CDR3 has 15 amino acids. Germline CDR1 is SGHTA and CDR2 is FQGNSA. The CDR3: CASSLSEFSTDTQYF.

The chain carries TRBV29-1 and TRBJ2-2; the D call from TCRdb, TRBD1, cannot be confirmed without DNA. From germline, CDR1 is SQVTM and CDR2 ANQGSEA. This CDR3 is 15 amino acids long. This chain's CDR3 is CSVDVGQDNTGELFF.

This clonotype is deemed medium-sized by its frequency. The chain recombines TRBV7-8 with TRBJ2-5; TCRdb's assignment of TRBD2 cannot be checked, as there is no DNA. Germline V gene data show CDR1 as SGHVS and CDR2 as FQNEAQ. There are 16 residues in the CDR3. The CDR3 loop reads CASSLGLAEYQETQYF. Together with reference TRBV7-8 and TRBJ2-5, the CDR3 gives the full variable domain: GAGVSQSPRYKVAKRGQDVALRCDPISGHVSLFWYQQALGQGPEFLTYFQNEAQLDKSGLPSDRFFAERPEGSVSTLKIQRTQQEDSAVYLCASSLGLAEYQETQYFGPGTRLLVL.

This chain's CDR3 is CASSLRQGDKNIQYF. The V gene is TRBV7-3, the J gene TRBJ2-4; TCRdb picks TRBD1, but there is no DNA to check that call. This CDR3 region has 15 residues. Germline V gene sequence: CDR1 SGHTA, CDR2 FQGTGA. Combining the CDR3 with reference TRBV7-3 and TRBJ2-4 gives the whole variable domain GAGVSQTPSNKVTEKGKYVELRCDPISGHTALYWYRQSLGQGPEFLIYFQGTGAADDSGLPNDRFFAVRPEGSVSTLKIQRTERGDSAVYLCASSLRQGDKNIQYFGAGTRLSVL.

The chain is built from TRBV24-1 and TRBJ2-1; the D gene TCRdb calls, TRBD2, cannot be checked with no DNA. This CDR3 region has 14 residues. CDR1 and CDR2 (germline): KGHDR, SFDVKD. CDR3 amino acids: CATSDFRGGNEQFF.